This is a list of T cell receptor beta chains from one sample in a study of shared clonotypes between healthy human individuals. TCRdb's table, derived via immunoSEQ multiplex PCR, lists solely in-frame clones and lacks some. This table has 2 million to 2.5 million clones, nearly 97% appearing once. Sequencing was done on a sample of naive CD4+ T cells sorted from blood. The receptors were sampled from a man aged 18-30 years in good health. CDR3s include the opening cysteine and the closing phenylalanine or tryptophan. The D gene is left open where the match is weak. The listing skips clone size in some rows; elsewhere it reads once, few, many or a size class.

TRBV29-1,TRBJ2-3,15,NA,TRBD2,CSVEGLAGITDTQYF,TGCAGCGTTGAAGGGCTAGCGGGGATCACAGATACGCAGTATTTT
TRBV6-1,TRBJ2-1,12,NA,NA,CASSGISNEQFF,TGTGCCAGCAGCGGGATCAGCAATGAGCAGTTCTTC
TRBV18,TRBJ2-3,13,NA,NA,CASSPQATDTQYF,TGTGCCAGCTCACCACAGGCCACAGATACGCAGTATTTT
TRBV5-1,TRBJ2-5,14,NA,TRBD1,CASSFRQGQETQYF,TGCGCCAGCAGCTTCCGACAGGGACAAGAGACCCAGTACTTC
TRBV5-8,TRBJ2-3,16,NA,NA,CASSLALTLNTDTQYF,TGTGCCAGCAGCTTGGCCCTGACCTTAAACACAGATACGCAGTATTTT
TRBV10-1,TRBJ2-3,12,NA,NA,CASSDGSDTQYF,TGCGCCAGCAGTGATGGCTCAGATACGCAGTATTTT
TRBV4-1,TRBJ2-2,13,NA,NA,CASSQAGGGELFF,TGCGCCAGCAGCCAGGCCGGCGGCGGGGAGCTGTTTTTT
TRBV6-1,TRBJ2-3,13,NA,NA,CASKARVTDTQYF,TGTGCCAGCAAGGCCAGGGTGACAGATACGCAGTATTTT
TRBV14,TRBJ2-1,14,NA,TRBD2,CASSQRLADNEQFF,TGTGCCAGCAGCCAAAGGCTAGCGGACAATGAGCAGTTCTTC
TRBV25-1,TRBJ2-5,16,NA,TRBD2,CASSEWGSGREETQYF,TGTGCCAGCAGTGAATGGGGTAGCGGGAGAGAAGAGACCCAGTACTTC
TRBV30,TRBJ1-6,12,once,NA,CAWSDYNSPLHF,TGTGCCTGGAGTGACTATAATTCACCCCTCCACTTT
TRBV30,TRBJ2-5,17,NA,TRBD1,CACRRPHGTGGEETQYF,TGTGCCTGCCGAAGACCTCATGGGACAGGGGGCGAAGAGACCCAGTACTTC
TRBV6-6,TRBJ1-1,11,NA,NA,CASSDRGEAFF,TGTGCCAGCAGTGACCGGGGTGAAGCTTTCTTT
TRBV6-1,TRBJ2-1,14,NA,TRBD2,CASRGGLAGDEQFF,TGTGCCAGCAGAGGGGGACTAGCGGGAGATGAGCAGTTCTTC
TRBV4-1,TRBJ1-4,15,NA,TRBD1,CASSQLDRDYEKLFF,TGCGCCAGCAGCCAACTTGACAGGGACTATGAAAAACTGTTTTTT
TRBV2,TRBJ2-7,14,NA,NA,CASSGRTTSWEQYF,TGTGCCAGCAGTGGGAGGACCACCTCCTGGGAGCAGTACTTC
TRBV7-9,TRBJ2-3,14,NA,TRBD1,CASSTDRGTDTQYF,TGTGCCAGCAGCACGGACAGGGGCACAGATACGCAGTATTTT
TRBV7-2,TRBJ2-7,14,NA,NA,CASSLNIQQFEQYF,TGTGCCAGCAGCTTAAATATCCAACAGTTCGAGCAGTACTTC
TRBV15,TRBJ1-2,14,NA,NA,CATSRELGASGYTF,TGTGCCACCAGCAGAGAGTTAGGGGCAAGTGGCTACACCTTC
TRBV5-1,TRBJ1-2,13,NA,NA,CASSLGRGYGYTF,TGCGCCAGCAGCTTAGGTCGGGGGTATGGCTACACCTTC